What follows are 16 T cell receptor beta chains derived from one specimen sequenced in a study of blood T cells in healthy people across ages. A second PCR of 7 to 11 cycles used a sample-barcoded 5' primer and a J-beta primer mix. From the 5' RACE reads, TCRdb called clonotypes with MiXCR, one entry per CDR3 protein. The table has 1.5 million to 1.9 million distinct CDR3 sequences, around 40% seen once. The sample taken for sequencing was blood. The receptors stem from a woman aged 18-35 years in good health.

J is TRBJ1-5 and V is TRBV2; 7 bases line up with TRBD1. The germline V gene has CDR1 SNHLY and CDR2 FYNNEI. J lost 2 bases, V lost 8 bases, and 9 bases had no gene match. This CDR3 has 15 residues. CDR3 sequence: CASRNDRAGNQPQHF. CDR3 DNA sequence: TGTGCCAGCCGAAATGACAGGGCCGGCAATCAGCCCCAGCATTTT.

This chain joins TRBV7-9 and TRBJ2-2; 7 nucleotides match TRBD2. Germline V gives CDR1 SEHNR, CDR2 FQNEAQ (reference sequence). There are 16 residues in the CDR3. J lost 0 bases, V lost 6 bases, and 7 bases had no gene match. The DNA for the CDR3 is TGTGCCAGCAGGGAGCGGGGAAGCTCGAACACCGGGGAGCTGTTTTTT. This codes for CASRERGSSNTGELFF.

There are many counts of this clonotype. This sequence joins TRBV2 and TRBJ1-1; 7 bases match TRBD1. This CDR3 is built from 16 residues. Germline V gives CDR1 SNHLY, CDR2 FYNNEI. V was pared by 6 bases and J by 2 bases, with 12 bases of the junction left unmatched. The CDR3 region has the DNA TGTGCCAGCAGCCAGGGGGGGGGCCTGACCAACACTGAAGCTTTCTTT. Residues: CASSQGGGLTNTEAFF.

CDR3 residues: CAISGGEGTEAFF. DNA for the CDR3: TGTGCCATCAGTGGGGGAGAGGGAACTGAAGCTTTCTTT. This chain joins TRBV10-3 and TRBJ1-1; D gene ambiguous. With 4 bases removed from V and 5 bases from J, the gap between germline ends came to 11 bases. Germline V gene sequence: CDR1 ENHRY, CDR2 SYGVKD. This CDR3 region has 13 residues.

The rearrangement uses TRBV2 and TRBJ1-5, with a tentative D call TRBD1 (6 bases). The CDR3 has 14 residues. Deletions cut 8 bases from V and 4 bases from J, with 15 bases between. Germline loops: CDR1 SNHLY, CDR2 FYNNEI. CDR3 in amino acids: CASRGDTTNQPQHF. CDR3 coding DNA: TGTGCCAGCCGCGGGGACACTACGAATCAGCCCCAGCATTTT. The whole variable domain, remainder taken from reference TRBV2 and TRBJ1-5, is EPEVTQTPSHQVTQMGQEVILRCVPISNHLYFYWYRQILGQKVEFLVSFYNNEISEKSEIFDDQFSVERPDGSNFTLKIRSTKLEDSAMYFCASRGDTTNQPQHFGDGTRLSIL.

The chain is built from TRBV5-5 and TRBJ1-1; 9 positions match TRBD1. The trim removed 5 bases at V and 3 bases at J, leaving 11 bases unmatched. CDR1 and CDR2 from the germline V gene are SGHKS and YYEKEE (reference sequence). There are 16 residues in the CDR3. The CDR3 nucleotides read TGTGCCAGCAGACCCGGGACAGGGCGCGATTACACTGAAGCTTTCTTT. It is translated as CASRPGTGRDYTEAFF.

This clonotype was found a few times. This rearrangement joins TRBV14 to TRBJ1-1; possible D gene TRBD1, 5 bases. V was cut by 1 base and J by 8 bases, with 23 bases left in between. Per the germline V gene, CDR1 is SGHDN and CDR2 is FVKESK. The CDR3 is 17 amino acids. The CDR3 nucleotides read TGTGCCAGCAGCCAAGGTTTCGGGGCGAGTTTCTTAGGGGAAGCTTTCTTT. Its translation is CASSQGFGASFLGEAFF. The full variable domain, its missing parts supplied by reference TRBV14 and TRBJ1-1, is EAGVTQFPSHSVIEKGQTVTLRCDPISGHDNLYWYRRVMGKEIKFLLHFVKESKQDESGMPNNRFLAERTGGTYSTLKVQPAELEDSGVYFCASSQGFGASFLGEAFFGQGTRLTVV.

This clonotype has just a few counts. This chain links TRBV20-1 with TRBJ2-5; D is unclear. This CDR3 spans 14 amino acids. Trimming removed 5 bases from V and 3 bases from J, with 16 bases in between. Germline CDR1 reads DFQATT; CDR2 reads SNEGSKA (reference sequence). DNA for the CDR3: TGCAGTGCTTCCTCCCCGCAGTTGGAAGAGACCCAGTACTTC. Amino acids: CSASSPQLEETQYF.

This clonotype has a count of ten or more. The chain is built from TRBV20-1 and TRBJ1-6; maybe TRBD1 (6 bases). The germline V gene encodes CDR1 DFQATT and CDR2 SNEGSKA (reference sequence). Trimming shortened V by 0 bases and J by 5 bases, and 14 bases separated the two germline ends. The CDR3 extends over 16 amino acids. The CDR3 reads CSARDILAGDNSPLHF. The CDR3, as DNA: TGCAGTGCTAGAGATATATTAGCAGGGGATAATTCACCCCTCCACTTT.

The chain links TRBV6-1 to TRBJ1-1; D possibly corresponds to TRBD1 (5 bases). CDR3 length: 13 residues. The ends were cut back, 7 bases at V and 1 base at J, with 10 bases in the middle. Germline V gene sequence: CDR1 MNHNS, CDR2 SASEGT. The CDR3 loop is CASKTDKNTEAFF. The CDR3, as DNA: TGTGCCAGCAAGACAGACAAGAACACTGAAGCTTTCTTT.

The genes are TRBV20-1 and TRBJ2-7; D is perhaps TRBD2 (5 bases). The J call is doubtful: the DNA matches TRBJ2-5 better. The germline gives CDR1 DFQATT, CDR2 SNEGSKA (reference sequence). This CDR3 is 14 amino acids long. The CDR3 sequence is CSAPPEGIMETQYF. The CDR3 region has the DNA TGCAGTGCCCCCCCAGAGGGCATCATGGAGACCCAGTACTTC.

This clonotype has a handful of counts. This chain connects TRBV29-1 to TRBJ2-2; 8 positions agree with TRBD2. The V gene end was trimmed by 3 bases and the J gene end by 2 bases; junction bases not matched to a gene: 5. The CDR3 has 15 residues. CDR1 is SQVTM, CDR2 ANQGSEA, per germline. CDR3 sequence: CSVERGAVNTGELFF. CDR3 coding DNA: TGCAGCGTTGAGCGGGGGGCCGTCAACACCGGGGAGCTGTTTTTT.

The chain links TRBV7-2 to TRBJ1-3; D gene uncertain. In germline, CDR1 is SGHTA, CDR2 FQGNSA. The CDR3 covers 15 residues. Trimming pared 2 bases from V and 0 bases from J, leaving 8 bases between. DNA of the CDR3: TGTGCCAGCAGCTTATCGAGGAGCTCTGGAAACACCATATATTTT. This translates into CASSLSRSSGNTIYF.

The V call is TRBV30, the J call TRBJ1-4; no clear D gene. Per the germline V gene, CDR1 is GTSNPN and CDR2 is SVGIG (reference sequence). The ends were cut back, 2 bases at V and 8 bases at J, with 9 bases in the middle. CDR3 length: 12 amino acids. CDR3: CAWSLGLEKLFF. CDR3 DNA: TGTGCCTGGAGTCTTGGGCTCGAAAAACTGTTTTTT.

DNA of the CDR3: TGTGCCAGCTCACTTTACCGGACAGAGGACACTGAAGCTTTCTTT. Protein product: CASSLYRTEDTEAFF. The V gene is TRBV18, the J gene TRBJ1-1, with D possibly being TRBD1 (6 bases). Germline CDR1 and CDR2: KGHSH and LQKENI. V lost 4 bases to trimming and J lost 3 bases, with 15 bases between them. The CDR3 runs 15 residues.

This clonotype was detected many times. The chain's CDR3 is CSARQVLSGANVLTF. DNA for the CDR3: TGCAGCGCCCGACAGGTCCTCTCTGGGGCCAACGTCCTGACTTTC. The chain uses TRBV29-1 and TRBJ2-6; possible D gene TRBD1, 6 bases. V was pared by 7 bases and J by 0 bases, with 13 bases between. This CDR3 is 15 amino acids long. Germline V gene data show CDR1 as SQVTM and CDR2 as ANQGSEA.